The 27 T cell receptor beta chains presented below share a single source sample, sequenced in a study of vaccination effects on CD4 cells after COVID-19. These receptors' targets are unknown. TCRdb keeps only in-frame clones here, not all; method: immunoSEQ multiplex PCR. The profile shows 70,000 to 85,000 clones, roughly 80% of them singletons. CD4+ T cell isolation took place after approximately 11 days of culture. The starting material was CD4+ T cells from PBMCs cultured without peptide, obtained before COVID-19 vaccination. These receptor sequences come from a human donor who received a COVID-19 vaccine.

The chain uses TRBV7-2 and TRBJ1-2, with D maybe TRBD1 (6 bases). Trimming took off 4 bases at V and 4 bases at J, with 7 bases between the two ends. CDR1 and CDR2 (germline): SGHTA, FQGNSA. CDR3 size: 12 residues. CDR3 coding DNA: TGTGCCAGCAGCTCGGACAGCTATGGCTACACCTTC. Its protein product is CASSSDSYGYTF.

This chain links TRBV5-1 with TRBJ1-3; D gene uncertain. Trimming stripped 0 bases from V and 0 bases from J, with 10 bases between. Germline CDR1 and CDR2: SGHRS and YFSETQ. The CDR3 totals 16 residues. The CDR3 region has the DNA TGCGCCAGCAGCTTGGAATCACGAAGCTCTGGAAACACCATATATTTT. This sequence encodes CASSLESRSSGNTIYF.

The V call is TRBV2, the J call TRBJ2-7; D is possibly TRBD1 (6 bases). Between the trimmed V and J ends, which lost 5 bases and 6 bases, there was a span of 17 bases. This CDR3 has 14 residues. Per germline, CDR1 SNHLY and CDR2 FYNNEI. The CDR3 loop reads CASSRGIAFSEQYV. The CDR3 coding sequence is TGTGCCAGCAGTAGGGGGATAGCATTTAGCGAGCAGTACGTC.

The genes are TRBV14 and TRBJ2-1; 7 bases fit TRBD1. The germline gives CDR1 SGHDN, CDR2 FVKESK. This CDR3 has 13 residues. J was trimmed by 8 bases and V by 3 bases; bases with no gene match: 4. The CDR3 DNA reads TGTGCCAGCAGCCACGACAGGGACGATGAGCAGTTCTTC. Amino acids: CASSHDRDDEQFF.

V is TRBV3-1 (or the pseudogene TRBV3-2) and J is TRBJ2-1; TRBD1 agrees at 9 bases. V trimming: 4 bases; J trimming: 1 base; junction bases outside the gene matches: 5. CDR1 and CDR2 from the germline V gene are LGHDT and YNNKEL (reference sequence). The CDR3 spans 16 residues. CDR3 nucleotide sequence: TGTGCCAGCAGCCGATCCGGGACAGGGTCCTACAATGAGCAGTTCTTC. Residues: CASSRSGTGSYNEQFF.

This chain uses TRBV18 with TRBJ2-5; 15 nucleotides match TRBD2. V lost 3 bases to trimming and J lost 4 bases; unmatched junction nucleotides: 6. CDR1 KGHSH and CDR2 LQKENI come from the germline V gene. This CDR3 spans 17 amino acids. CDR3 sequence: CASSPWTSGGAGETQYF. In DNA, the CDR3 is TGTGCCAGCTCACCTTGGACTAGCGGGGGGGCCGGAGAGACCCAGTACTTC.

This chain links TRBV9 with TRBJ2-5; either TRBD1 or TRBD2 may supply D (5 bases each). CDR1 is SGDLS, CDR2 YYNGEE, per germline. The CDR3 contains 12 residues. The V gene lost 4 bases and the J gene lost 5 bases, with 9 bases spanning the gap. In nucleotides, the CDR3 is TGTGCCAGCAGCAGGGGCGGGGAGACCCAGTACTTC. It encodes CASSRGGETQYF. The entire variable domain, with the rest obtained from reference TRBV9 and TRBJ2-5, is as follows: DSGVTQTPKHLITATGQRVTLRCSPRSGDLSVYWYQQSLDQGLQFLIQYYNGEERAKGNILERFSAQQFPDLHSELNLSSLELGDSALYFCASSRGGETQYFGPGTRLLVL.

This clone was detected once. The chain employs TRBV6-5 and TRBJ1-1, with 7 bases aligning to TRBD1. Germline assignment: CDR1 MNHEY and CDR2 SVGAGI. With V trimmed by 6 bases and J by 2 bases, 3 bases remained unmatched. The CDR3 has 13 amino acids. CDR3 residues: CASRGQRNTEAFF. The CDR3 coding sequence is TGTGCCAGCAGGGGACAGAGAAACACTGAAGCTTTCTTT.

The chain recombines TRBV6-5 with TRBJ2-7, with 8 bases matching TRBD1. With V trimmed by 5 bases and J by 6 bases, 6 bases remained unmatched. Germline assignment: CDR1 MNHEY and CDR2 SVGAGI. There are 13 residues in the CDR3. The CDR3 is CASSPGGASEQYV. The DNA for the CDR3 is TGTGCCAGCAGTCCAGGGGGCGCATCCGAGCAGTACGTC.

This clone was recorded a few times. V is TRBV9 and J is TRBJ1-5; D perhaps matches TRBD1 (5 bases). Germline loops: CDR1 SGDLS, CDR2 YYNGEE. The CDR3 extends over 15 amino acids. Trimming removed 0 bases from V and 5 bases from J, with 12 bases in between. DNA of the CDR3: TGTGCCAGCAGCGTAGCGCCTGGGGGGGATCAGCCCCAGCATTTT. It translates to CASSVAPGGDQPQHF.

The chain couples TRBV7-3 to TRBJ2-1; 9 bases agree with TRBD1. From germline, CDR1 is SGHTA and CDR2 FQGTGA. J was trimmed by 8 bases and V by 4 bases; bases with no gene match: 12. This CDR3 is 16 amino acids long. The CDR3 loop is CASSYLGGQGVHEQFF. CDR3 bases: TGTGCCAGCAGCTACCTAGGGGGACAGGGAGTACATGAGCAGTTCTTC. The full variable domain, in which reference TRBV7-3 and TRBJ2-1 provide the parts outside the CDR3, is GAGVSQTPSNKVTEKGKYVELRCDPISGHTALYWYRQSLGQGPEFLIYFQGTGAADDSGLPNDRFFAVRPEGSVSTLKIQRTERGDSAVYLCASSYLGGQGVHEQFFGPGTRLTVL.

The rearrangement uses TRBV6-4 and TRBJ1-6; D gene unclear. Per the germline V gene, CDR1 is MRHNA and CDR2 is SNTAGT. This CDR3 has 13 amino acids. Between the trimmed V and J ends, which lost 3 bases and 9 bases, there was a span of 9 bases. CDR3 region: CASSESLSSPLHF. The CDR3 region has the DNA TGTGCCAGCAGTGAATCACTGAGTTCACCCCTCCACTTT.

This chain connects TRBV18 to TRBJ2-2; 11 bases match TRBD2. Germline CDR1 is KGHSH and CDR2 is LQKENI. V lost 2 bases and J lost 6; bases outside the gene matches: 8. CDR3 length equals 17 residues. CDR3 sequence (DNA): TGTGCCAGCTCACCAGTCACTAGCGGGGGCCCCGCCGGGGAGCTGTTTTTT. Its protein product is CASSPVTSGGPAGELFF. Full variable domain (remainder filled in from reference TRBV18 and TRBJ2-2): NAGVMQNPRHLVRRRGQEARLRCSPMKGHSHVYWYRQLPEEGLKFMVYLQKENIIDESGMPKERFSAEFPKEGPSILRIQQVVRGDSAAYFCASSPVTSGGPAGELFFGEGSRLTVL.

V and J are TRBV7-2 and TRBJ2-7; 7 bases align to TRBD2. V gave up 2 bases and J gave up 6 bases; unmatched junction bases: 7. Germline assignment: CDR1 SGHTA and CDR2 FQGNSA. The CDR3 is 14 residues long. The CDR3 DNA reads as TGTGCCAGCAGCTTACGCTCGGGGGGACCCGAGCAGTACGTC. This codes for CASSLRSGGPEQYV.

This chain connects TRBV15 to TRBJ1-1; 8 bases align to TRBD1. The V gene end was trimmed by 3 bases and the J gene end by 4 bases; junction bases not matched to a gene: 1. Germline CDR1 is LNHNV and CDR2 is YYDKDF (reference sequence). There are 13 residues in the CDR3. The CDR3 nucleotides read TGTGCCACCAGCAGGGACAGGGTCACTGAAGCTTTCTTT. Encoded protein: CATSRDRVTEAFF. The variable domain in full, completed from reference TRBV15 and TRBJ1-1, reads DAMVIQNPRYQVTQFGKPVTLSCSQTLNHNVMYWYQQKSSQAPKLLFHYYDKDFNNEADTPDNFQSRRPNTSFCFLDIRSPGLGDTAMYLCATSRDRVTEAFFGQGTRLTVV.

J is TRBJ2-7 and V is TRBV27; the D gene is possibly TRBD1 (6 bases). V lost 8 bases to trimming and J lost 4 bases, with 24 bases between them. Per germline, CDR1 MNHEY and CDR2 SMNVEV (reference sequence). CDR3 length: 16 residues. Here the CDR3 DNA reads TGTGCCAGCCACCAACCGGACAAGGACAGATTATACGAGCAGTACGTC. Amino acids: CASHQPDKDRLYEQYV.

This clone was found many times. This rearrangement joins TRBV3-1 (or the pseudogene TRBV3-2) to TRBJ1-3, with D perhaps matching TRBD1 (5 bases). This CDR3 is built from 17 residues. Germline V gene sequence: CDR1 LGHDT, CDR2 YNNKEL (reference sequence). Deletions cut 1 base from V and 3 bases from J, with 16 bases between. CDR3 DNA: TGTGCCAGCAGCCAAGCTGCATGGGGGGGAGGTGGAAACACCATATATTTT. Residues: CASSQAAWGGGGNTIYF.

This rearrangement joins TRBV2 to TRBJ2-5; 9 bases map to TRBD2. After removal of 7 bases from V and 5 bases from J, the junction contained 2 bases not matched to a gene. From germline, CDR1 is SNHLY and CDR2 FYNNEI. The CDR3 spans 12 residues. Written as DNA, the CDR3 is TGTGCCAGCAAAGCGGGGGGTGAGACCCAGTACTTC. It translates to CASKAGGETQYF. The full variable domain, with the rest looked up from reference TRBV2 and TRBJ2-5, is EPEVTQTPSHQVTQMGQEVILRCVPISNHLYFYWYRQILGQKVEFLVSFYNNEISEKSEIFDDQFSVERPDGSNFTLKIRSTKLEDSAMYFCASKAGGETQYFGPGTRLLVL.

This clone was picked up a small number of times. The chain carries TRBV21-1 and TRBJ1-4; the table's D call of TRBD1 was not tested on the DNA. TRBV21-1 is a documented pseudogene. The CDR3 covers 15 residues. DNA of the CDR3: TGTGCCAGCAGCGCACAGGGGCGGGCTAATGAAAAACTGTTTTTT. This sequence encodes CASSAQGRANEKLFF.

V usage is TRBV5-1 and J usage is TRBJ2-3, with unresolved D. This CDR3 is built from 14 residues. Per germline, CDR1 SGHRS and CDR2 YFSETQ. V dropped 0 bases and J dropped 4 bases, with 9 bases sitting between them. CDR3 DNA sequence: TGCGCCAGCAGCTTGGGGCAGGTAGCAGATACGCAGTATTTT. This sequence encodes CASSLGQVADTQYF.

CDR3 nucleotide sequence: TGTGCCAGCTCACCTGAACAGGGGAACACTGAAGCTTTCTTT. It codes for CASSPEQGNTEAFF. V and J are TRBV18 and TRBJ1-1; D is possibly TRBD1 (6 bases). V lost 3 bases, J lost 1 base, and 9 bases lay in between. Germline values: CDR1 KGHSH, CDR2 LQKENI. This CDR3 is built from 14 residues.

This clone was seen once. The V and J genes are TRBV30 and TRBJ2-5; a weak D match, TRBD2 (6 bases). From germline, CDR1 is GTSNPN and CDR2 SVGIG (reference sequence). Deletions cut 0 bases from V and 2 bases from J, with 25 bases between. This CDR3 spans 19 amino acids. The CDR3 protein is CAWSVSRMTASVIQETQYF. CDR3 bases: TGTGCCTGGAGTGTATCCCGTATGACGGCTAGCGTGATACAAGAGACCCAGTACTTC.

This sequence joins TRBV24-1 and TRBJ2-1; TRBD1 agrees at 8 bases. The trim removed 4 bases at V and 13 bases at J, leaving 8 bases unmatched. Germline CDR1 is KGHDR and CDR2 is SFDVKD. This CDR3 spans 13 amino acids. CDR3 in DNA: TGTGCCACCAGTGACCCTCCAGGGGGCCCCCAGTTCTTC. Encoded protein: CATSDPPGGPQFF.

V and J are TRBV19 and TRBJ2-3; 9 positions agree with TRBD1. Germline-derived CDR1 and CDR2 are LNHDA and SQIVND (reference sequence). The J segment lost 0 bases and the V segment lost 4 bases, leaving 5 bases of the junction unmatched. There are 16 residues in the CDR3. For the CDR3, the DNA is TGTGCCAGTAGTAGAGGGGACAGGGAAAGCACAGATACGCAGTATTTT. Its protein is CASSRGDRESTDTQYF.

V and J are TRBV21-1 and TRBJ2-7; no DNA check was done on the table's D call, TRBD1. TRBV21-1 is a known pseudogene. The CDR3 sequence is 17 residues long. The CDR3 DNA sequence: TGTGCCAGCAGCAAAGTGAGTGGGGCTCCAAGCTCCTACGAGCAGTACGTC. This codes for CASSKVSGAPSSYEQYV.

The chain employs TRBV29-1 and TRBJ1-1, with TRBD1 identical over 11 bases. Germline trimming cut 6 bases from V and 3 bases from J; bases unmatched to any gene: 6. The CDR3 runs 14 residues. The germline gives CDR1 SQVTM, CDR2 ANQGSEA. Written as DNA, the CDR3 is TGCAGCGTCACCGGGACAGGGGGTTACACTGAAGCTTTCTTT. It encodes CSVTGTGGYTEAFF.

The chain uses TRBV9 and TRBJ2-3, with 11 bases lining up with TRBD2. The germline V gene encodes CDR1 SGDLS and CDR2 YYNGEE. The J segment lost 6 bases and the V segment lost 2 bases, leaving 8 bases of the junction unmatched. There are 16 residues in the CDR3. CDR3 amino acids: CASSVGSGGASDTQYF. CDR3 nucleotides: TGTGCCAGCAGCGTCGGTAGCGGGGGGGCCAGTGATACGCAGTATTTT.